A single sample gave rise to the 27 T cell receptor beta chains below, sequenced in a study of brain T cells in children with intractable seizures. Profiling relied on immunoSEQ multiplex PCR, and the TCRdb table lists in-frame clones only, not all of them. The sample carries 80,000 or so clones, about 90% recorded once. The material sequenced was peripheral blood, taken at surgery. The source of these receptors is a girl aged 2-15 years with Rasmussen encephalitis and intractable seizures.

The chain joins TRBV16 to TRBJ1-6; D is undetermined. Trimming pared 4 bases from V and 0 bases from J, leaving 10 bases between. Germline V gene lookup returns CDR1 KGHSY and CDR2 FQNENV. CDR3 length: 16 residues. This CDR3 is CASSPTRVSYNSPLHF. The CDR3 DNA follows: TGTGCCAGCAGCCCTACGCGCGTCTCCTATAATTCACCCCTCCACTTT.

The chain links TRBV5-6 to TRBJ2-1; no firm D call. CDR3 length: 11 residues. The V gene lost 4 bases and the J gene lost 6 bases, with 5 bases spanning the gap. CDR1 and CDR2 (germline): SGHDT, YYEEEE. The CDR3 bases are TGTGCCAGCAGCCAGATCAATGAGCAGTTCTTC. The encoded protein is CASSQINEQFF.

The CDR3 is CASSLEGGLRNIQYF. The CDR3, as DNA: TGTGCCAGCAGCTTAGAGGGGGGCTTAAGAAACATTCAGTACTTC. The chain uses TRBV7-9 and TRBJ2-4; D is perhaps TRBD1 or TRBD2 (6 bases each). CDR1 is SEHNR, CDR2 FQNEAQ, per germline (reference sequence). The length of the CDR3 is 15 residues. V shed 1 base and J shed 6 bases, with 13 bases lying between them. The variable domain in full, with the rest retrieved from reference TRBV7-9 and TRBJ2-4, is DTGVSQNPRHKITKRGQNVTFRCDPISEHNRLYWYRQTLGQGPEFLTYFQNEAQLEKSRLLSDRFSAERPKGSFSTLEIQRTEQGDSAMYLCASSLEGGLRNIQYFGAGTRLSVL.

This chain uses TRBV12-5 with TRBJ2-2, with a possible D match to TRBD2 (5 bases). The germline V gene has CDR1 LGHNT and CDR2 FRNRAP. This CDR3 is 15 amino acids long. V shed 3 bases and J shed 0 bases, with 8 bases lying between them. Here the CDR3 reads CASGFPGTNTGELFF. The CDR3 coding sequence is TGTGCTAGTGGTTTCCCCGGGACGAACACCGGGGAGCTGTTTTTT.

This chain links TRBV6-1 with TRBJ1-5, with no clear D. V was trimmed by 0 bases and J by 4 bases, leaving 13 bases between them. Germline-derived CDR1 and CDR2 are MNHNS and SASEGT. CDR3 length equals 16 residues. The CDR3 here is CASSEALSRVNQPQHF. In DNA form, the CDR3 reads TGTGCCAGCAGTGAAGCGCTATCCCGGGTTAATCAGCCCCAGCATTTT.

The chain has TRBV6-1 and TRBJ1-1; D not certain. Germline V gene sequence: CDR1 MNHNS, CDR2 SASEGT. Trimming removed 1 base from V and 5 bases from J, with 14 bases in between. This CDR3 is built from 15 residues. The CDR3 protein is CASSEVWRGLTEAFF. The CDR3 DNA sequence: TGTGCCAGCAGTGAAGTCTGGCGGGGTCTAACTGAAGCTTTCTTT.

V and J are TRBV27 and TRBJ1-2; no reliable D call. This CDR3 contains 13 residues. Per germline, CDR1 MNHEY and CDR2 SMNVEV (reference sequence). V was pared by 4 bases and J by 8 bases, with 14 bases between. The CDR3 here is CASSSQDSAGYTF. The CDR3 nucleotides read TGTGCCAGCAGTTCTCAAGACTCAGCCGGCTACACCTTC.

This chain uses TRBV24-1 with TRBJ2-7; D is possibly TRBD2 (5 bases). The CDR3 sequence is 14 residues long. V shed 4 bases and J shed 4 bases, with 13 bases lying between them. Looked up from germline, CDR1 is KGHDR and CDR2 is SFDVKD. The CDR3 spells CATSDGVDPYEQYF. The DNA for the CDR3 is TGTGCCACCAGTGACGGGGTAGACCCATACGAGCAGTACTTC.

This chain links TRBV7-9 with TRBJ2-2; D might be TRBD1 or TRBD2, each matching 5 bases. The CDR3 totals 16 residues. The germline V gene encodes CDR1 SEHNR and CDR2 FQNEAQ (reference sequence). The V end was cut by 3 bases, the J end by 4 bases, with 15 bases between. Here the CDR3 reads CASSLRDETVTGELFF. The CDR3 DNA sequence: TGTGCCAGCAGCTTGAGGGACGAGACCGTCACCGGGGAGCTGTTTTTT.

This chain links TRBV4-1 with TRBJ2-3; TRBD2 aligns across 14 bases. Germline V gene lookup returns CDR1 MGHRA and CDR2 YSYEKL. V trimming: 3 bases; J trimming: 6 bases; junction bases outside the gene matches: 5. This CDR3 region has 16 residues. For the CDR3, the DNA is TGCGCCAGCAGCCAGGCCGGGACTAGCGGGAGCGATACGCAGTATTTT. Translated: CASSQAGTSGSDTQYF.

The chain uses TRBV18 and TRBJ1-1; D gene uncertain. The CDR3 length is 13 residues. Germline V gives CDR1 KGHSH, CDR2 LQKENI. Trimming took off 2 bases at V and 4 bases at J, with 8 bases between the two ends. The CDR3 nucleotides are TGTGCCAGCTCACCAAAGGGAGGCACTGAAGCTTTCTTT. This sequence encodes CASSPKGGTEAFF.

The CDR3 DNA sequence: TGCGCCAGCAGCCAAGCCGGGACAGGGAGGGCCTACGAGCAGTACTTC. Amino acids: CASSQAGTGRAYEQYF. The gene calls are TRBV4-1 and TRBJ2-7, with TRBD1 matching 9 bases. J was trimmed by 2 bases and V by 1 base; bases with no gene match: 6. Germline CDR1 and CDR2: MGHRA and YSYEKL. The CDR3 covers 16 residues.

Here the CDR3 DNA reads TGCAGCGTGAGCGAGACTTTAGGTAATGAGCAGTTCTTC. It is translated as CSVSETLGNEQFF. The chain links TRBV29-1 to TRBJ2-1; no reliable D call. The germline CDR1 and CDR2 sequences are SQVTM and ANQGSEA. Trimming cost V 6 bases and J 7 bases, with 16 bases left between them. The length of the CDR3 is 13 residues.

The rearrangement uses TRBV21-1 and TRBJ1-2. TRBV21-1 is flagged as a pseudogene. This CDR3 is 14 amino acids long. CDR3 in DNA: TGTGCCAGCAGCAAAACTGGAGAATTCTATGGCTACACCTTC. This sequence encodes CASSKTGEFYGYTF.

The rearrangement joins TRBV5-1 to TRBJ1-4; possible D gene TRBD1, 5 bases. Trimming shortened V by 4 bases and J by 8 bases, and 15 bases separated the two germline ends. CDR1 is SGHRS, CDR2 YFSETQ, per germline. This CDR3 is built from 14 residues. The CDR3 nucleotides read TGCGCCAGCAGCCAACTACCCGGGGCCGAAAAACTGTTTTTT. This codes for CASSQLPGAEKLFF.

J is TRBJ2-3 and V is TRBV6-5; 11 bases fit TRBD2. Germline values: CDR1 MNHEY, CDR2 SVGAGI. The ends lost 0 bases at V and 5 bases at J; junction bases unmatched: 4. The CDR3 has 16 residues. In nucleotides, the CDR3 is TGTGCCAGCAGTTACTCTAGCGGGGGGGCGAGAGATACGCAGTATTTT. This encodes CASSYSSGGARDTQYF.

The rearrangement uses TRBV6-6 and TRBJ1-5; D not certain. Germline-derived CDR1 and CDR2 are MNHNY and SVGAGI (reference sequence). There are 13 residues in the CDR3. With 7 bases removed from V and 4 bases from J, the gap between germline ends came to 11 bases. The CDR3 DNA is TGTGCCAGCATTGGGCTCTTAAATCAGCCCCAGCATTTT. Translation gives CASIGLLNQPQHF.

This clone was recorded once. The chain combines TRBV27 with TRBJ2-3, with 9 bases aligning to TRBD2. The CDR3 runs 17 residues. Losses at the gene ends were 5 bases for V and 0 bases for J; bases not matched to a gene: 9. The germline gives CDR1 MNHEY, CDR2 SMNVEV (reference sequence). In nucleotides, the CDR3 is TGTGCCAGCAGTCCCCGGAAGCGGGGGGTTAGCACAGATACGCAGTATTTT. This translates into CASSPRKRGVSTDTQYF.

In DNA form, the CDR3 reads TGTGCCAGCCAGGAGGGGAGAACTGAAGCTTTCTTT. This codes for CASQEGRTEAFF. The chain recombines TRBV10-3 with TRBJ1-1, with D maybe TRBD1 (5 bases). With 10 bases removed from V and 5 bases from J, the gap between germline ends came to 14 bases. Germline V gives CDR1 ENHRY, CDR2 SYGVKD. The CDR3 is 12 residues long.

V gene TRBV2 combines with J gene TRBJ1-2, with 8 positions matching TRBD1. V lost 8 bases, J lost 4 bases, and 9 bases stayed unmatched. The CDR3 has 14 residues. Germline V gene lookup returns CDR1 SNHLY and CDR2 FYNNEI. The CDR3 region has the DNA TGTGCCAGCGGCCCCAGGGGGCGAGGCTATGGCTACACCTTC. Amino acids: CASGPRGRGYGYTF.

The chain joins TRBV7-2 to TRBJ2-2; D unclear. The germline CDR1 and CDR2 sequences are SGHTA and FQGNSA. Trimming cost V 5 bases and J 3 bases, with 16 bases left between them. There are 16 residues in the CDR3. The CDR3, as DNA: TGTGCCAGCAGCCTCACTTTCGTACGCGACACCGGGGAGCTGTTTTTT. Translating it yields CASSLTFVRDTGELFF. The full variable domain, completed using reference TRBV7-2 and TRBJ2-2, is GAGVSQSPSNKVTEKGKDVELRCDPISGHTALYWYRQSLGQGLEFLIYFQGNSAPDKSGLPSDRFSAERTGGSVSTLTIQRTQQEDSAVYLCASSLTFVRDTGELFFGEGSRLTVL.

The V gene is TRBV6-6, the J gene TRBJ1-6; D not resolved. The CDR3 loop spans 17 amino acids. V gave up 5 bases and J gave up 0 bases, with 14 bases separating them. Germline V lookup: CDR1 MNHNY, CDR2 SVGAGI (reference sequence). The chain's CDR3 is CASSRPQGSSYNSPLHF. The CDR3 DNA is TGTGCCAGCAGTCGCCCTCAAGGGAGCTCCTATAATTCACCCCTCCACTTT.

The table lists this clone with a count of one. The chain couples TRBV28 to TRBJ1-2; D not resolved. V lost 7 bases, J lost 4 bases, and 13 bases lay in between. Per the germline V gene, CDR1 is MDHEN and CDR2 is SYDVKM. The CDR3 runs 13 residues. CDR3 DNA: TGTGCCAGCACCTGGGAACAGACCTATGGCTACACCTTC. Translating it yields CASTWEQTYGYTF.

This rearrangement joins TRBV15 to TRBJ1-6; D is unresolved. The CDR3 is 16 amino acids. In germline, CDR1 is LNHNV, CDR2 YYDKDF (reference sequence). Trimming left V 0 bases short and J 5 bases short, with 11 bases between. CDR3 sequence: CATSREKPRDNSPLHF. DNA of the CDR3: TGTGCCACCAGCAGAGAAAAACCCCGGGATAATTCACCCCTCCACTTT.

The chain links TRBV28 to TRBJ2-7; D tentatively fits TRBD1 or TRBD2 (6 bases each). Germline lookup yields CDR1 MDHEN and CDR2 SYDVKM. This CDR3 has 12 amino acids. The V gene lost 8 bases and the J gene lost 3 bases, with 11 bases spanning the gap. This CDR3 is CASRGQVYEQYF. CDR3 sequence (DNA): TGTGCCAGCCGGGGGCAGGTCTACGAGCAGTACTTC.

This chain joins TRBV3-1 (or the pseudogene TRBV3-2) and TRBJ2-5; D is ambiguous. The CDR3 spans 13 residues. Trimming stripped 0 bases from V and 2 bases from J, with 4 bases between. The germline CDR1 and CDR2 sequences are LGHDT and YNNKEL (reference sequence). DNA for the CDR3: TGTGCCAGCAGCCAAGATAATCAAGAGACCCAGTACTTC. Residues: CASSQDNQETQYF.

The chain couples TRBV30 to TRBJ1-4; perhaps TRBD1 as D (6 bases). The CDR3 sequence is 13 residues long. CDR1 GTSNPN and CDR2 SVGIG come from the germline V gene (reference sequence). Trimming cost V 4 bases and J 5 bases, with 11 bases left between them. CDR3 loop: CAWMRRGNEKLFF. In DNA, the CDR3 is TGTGCCTGGATGAGAAGGGGGAATGAAAAACTGTTTTTT.